These T cell receptor beta chains were read from a single sample in a study of molecular identifiers for immune sequencing clone quantification. TCRdb re-called the PCR reads with MiXCR, one entry per CDR3 protein. The sample carries some 320,000 distinct CDR3 sequences, about 21% recorded once. The sample taken for sequencing was naive CD8+ T cells from blood, with Jurkat cell RNA spiked in. The source of these receptors is a human donor in good health. Some libraries in this study had Jurkat cell RNA spiked in. The CDR3 runs from the conserved cysteine through the conserved F or W. A D gene is named only where the DNA matches it firmly. Clone size is stated in some rows and not others, as once, few, many or a class when expanded.

v_call	d_call	clone_size	j_call	cdr3_nt	cdr3_aa
TRBV5-4	NA	NA	TRBJ2-1	TGTGCCAGCAGCTCCACTGAATACAATGAGCAGTTCTTC	CASSSTEYNEQFF
TRBV12-3/TRBV12-4	NA	NA	TRBJ2-6	TGTGCCAGCGACTCCGGGACCGTCCTAACCGCAGGGGCCAACGTCCTGACTTTC	CASDSGTVLTAGANVLTF
TRBV7-2	NA	NA	TRBJ2-1	TGTGCCAGCAAAGGTGGGATATCCTCCTACAATGAGCAGTTCTTC	CASKGGISSYNEQFF
TRBV11-2	TRBD2	NA	TRBJ2-3	TGTGCCAGCAGCCCAATCGGGGGGGAGACAGATACGCAGTATTTT	CASSPIGGETDTQYF
TRBV19	NA	many	TRBJ2-7	TGTGCCTCCGATTCCGGCCCCGTGTCCAACGAGCAGTACTTC	CASDSGPVSNEQYF
TRBV11-2	NA	few	TRBJ1-5	TGTGCCAGCAGCTTAGTGTCCGGTCAGCCCCAGCATTTT	CASSLVSGQPQHF
TRBV6-2/TRBV6-3	TRBD2	many	TRBJ2-7	TGTGCCAGCAGTTACGGAGCGGGGGTATCCTACGAGCAGTACTTC	CASSYGAGVSYEQYF
TRBV30	TRBD2	many	TRBJ2-3	TGTGCCTGGATGCTAGGAGCGGGGGGGAAAGATACGCAGTATTTT	CAWMLGAGGKDTQYF
TRBV7-8	NA	many	TRBJ2-5	TGTGCCAGCATGGCGGGTTGGACGGAAGAGACCCAGTACTTC	CASMAGWTEETQYF
TRBV6-5	TRBD2	many	TRBJ2-1	TGTGCCAGCAGTCTAGCGGGACCGTACAATGAGCAGTTCTTC	CASSLAGPYNEQFF
TRBV5-1	NA	many	TRBJ2-7	TGCGCCAGCAGCTTAGAACAGACCTACGAGCAGTACTTC	CASSLEQTYEQYF
TRBV4-1	TRBD1	NA	TRBJ2-7	TGCGCCAGCAGCTTGGGACAGGGGAATTACGAGCAGTACTTC	CASSLGQGNYEQYF
TRBV5-1	TRBD2	many	TRBJ2-7	TGCGCCAGCAGCTTGGCCGGGACTAGCGAGCAGTACTTC	CASSLAGTSEQYF
TRBV7-9	NA	few	TRBJ2-3	TGTGCCAGCGATTTGGCGGGACGTGCAGATACGCAGTATTTT	CASDLAGRADTQYF
TRBV7-9	NA	few	TRBJ1-1	TGTGCCAGCAGCTTAGACGGGTCTACGGCTTTCTTT	CASSLDGSTAFF
TRBV20-1	TRBD2	few	TRBJ2-3	TGCAGTGCTAACTCCAGGACTAGCGGGGGGGAGGATACGCAGTATTTT	CSANSRTSGGEDTQYF